Here is one T cell receptor beta chain with its context. The antigen remains unidentified. The data are from a study of glioma-infiltrating T cells after dendritic cell vaccination. Study results and limitations: The cohort had few patients with full blood and tumor sets.

The CDR3 contains 17 residues. V lost 1 base, J lost 7 bases, and 6 bases stayed unmatched. The germline V gene encodes CDR1 SGHRS and CDR2 YFSETQ. Time point noted: after dendritic cell vaccination, including at tumor progression/relapse. Assay used: immunoSEQ multiplex PCR; TCRdb lists only in-frame clones, some missing. In the table there are 75,000 to 95,000 clones, around 90% of which are singletons. Here the sequenced sample was blood, taken after dendritic cell vaccination. The source is a human donor with glioblastoma. This chain links TRBV5-1 with TRBJ2-1; 15 nucleotides agree with TRBD2. The CDR3 is CASSLRTSGGAGNEQFF. CDR3 bases: TGCGCCAGCAGCTTGCGGACTAGCGGGGGGGCTGGTAATGAGCAGTTCTTC.